One sample yielded the 15 T cell receptor beta chains listed below, sequenced in a study of blood T cells in healthy people across ages. Using a J-beta primer mix together with a sample-barcoded 5' primer, a second PCR was run for roughly 6 to 11 cycles. TCRdb re-called the 5' RACE reads with MiXCR, one entry per CDR3 protein. The table shows some 880,000 distinct CDR3 sequences, with 35% to 40% occurring only once. Sequencing was done on a sample of blood. Receptors were obtained from a man aged 18 to 30 in good health.

This chain connects TRBV29-1 to TRBJ2-1; D possibly matches TRBD1 or TRBD2 (7 bases each). V dropped 6 bases and J dropped 13 bases, with 19 bases sitting between them. Germline V lookup: CDR1 SQVTM, CDR2 ANQGSEA. The CDR3 sequence is 12 residues long. The CDR3: CSVSGTVRGQFF. The CDR3 region has the DNA TGCAGCGTAAGCGGGACAGTTCGTGGCCAGTTCTTC.

The rearrangement links TRBV20-1 to TRBJ1-5; 7 bases are a match to TRBD1. The CDR3 has 14 amino acids. Germline CDR1 is DFQATT and CDR2 is SNEGSKA (reference sequence). CDR3: CNVSQGVGFQPQHF. CDR3 in DNA: TGCAATGTCTCCCAGGGGGTAGGGTTTCAGCCCCAGCATTTT.

In the case of this clonotype: With a much larger clone just one base away, this may be a read error. This sequence joins TRBV12-3 or TRBV12-4 and TRBJ2-3; TRBD1 or TRBD2 may be the D gene (5 bases each). Trimming stripped 6 bases from V and 8 bases from J, with 18 bases between. This CDR3 has 14 amino acids. The CDR3 loop is CASRLRGAPPTQYF. The CDR3 bases are TGTGCCAGCAGGTTGAGGGGCGCCCCCCCTACGCAGTATTTT.

This sequence joins TRBV10-3 and TRBJ1-2, with a possible D match to TRBD1 (5 bases). This CDR3 is 14 amino acids long. The V end was cut by 6 bases, the J end by 2 bases, with 13 bases between. The germline CDR1 and CDR2 sequences are ENHRY and SYGVKD. Here the CDR3 DNA reads TGTGCCATCAGAACGGTTGAGGGGAACTATGGCTACACCTTC. Translation gives CAIRTVEGNYGYTF.

The chain combines TRBV5-4 with TRBJ1-1; no clear D. CDR1 is SGHNT and CDR2 is YYREEE in the germline V gene (reference sequence). Trimming stripped 5 bases from V and 6 bases from J, with 11 bases between. This CDR3 is built from 12 residues. The chain's CDR3 is CASSGIGAEAFF. CDR3 sequence (DNA): TGTGCCAGCAGTGGTATTGGAGCTGAAGCTTTCTTT.

This clonotype was observed a handful of times. The rearrangement joins TRBV20-1 to TRBJ2-3; no clear D gene. The CDR3 is 16 amino acids. Trimming shortened V by 3 bases and J by 4 bases, and 20 bases separated the two germline ends. The germline gives CDR1 DFQATT, CDR2 SNEGSKA (reference sequence). The CDR3, as DNA: TGCAGTGCTAGGTTATTAGCAATGGGTGGACCAGATACGCAGTATTTT. This encodes CSARLLAMGGPDTQYF.

This clonotype was picked up a small number of times. The V call is TRBV11-2, the J call TRBJ2-1, with TRBD2 identical over 8 bases. Germline V gene data show CDR1 as SGHAT and CDR2 as FQNNGV. The V gene end was trimmed by 0 bases and the J gene end by 3 bases; junction bases not matched to a gene: 10. The length of the CDR3 is 18 residues. The CDR3 DNA reads as TGTGCCAGCAGCTTAGATCGTATTGGCGGGGGGCTCTACAATGAGCAGTTCTTC. Amino acid sequence: CASSLDRIGGGLYNEQFF.

The V and J genes are TRBV29-1 and TRBJ1-2, with TRBD1 matching 7 bases. CDR1 is SQVTM and CDR2 is ANQGSEA in the germline V gene. Trimming at V came to 6 bases and at J to 4 bases, leaving 8 bases not matched to a gene. This CDR3 has 13 residues. CDR3 coding DNA: TGCAGCGTGGTTAGAGCAGGGGGCTATGGCTACACCTTC. Protein: CSVVRAGGYGYTF.

For this clonotype: A much larger clone differs by one base, so this may be a read error. The chain carries TRBV12-3 or TRBV12-4 and TRBJ2-7; TRBD1 agrees at 8 bases. The CDR3 covers 14 residues. After removal of 6 bases from V and 7 bases from J, the junction contained 11 bases not matched to a gene. The CDR3 DNA reads as TGTGCCAGCAGACAGACAGGGGAGTCGCGTGAGCAGTACTTC. Translating gives CASRQTGESREQYF.

As concerns this clonotype: A much larger clone lies one base from this, so it may be a read error. The rearrangement uses TRBV12-3 or TRBV12-4 and TRBJ1-2; TRBD1 might be the D (5 bases). CDR3 length: 14 amino acids. The CDR3 DNA reads TGTGCCAGCAGTTCGGGGCCGAGCTCCTACGAGCGGTACTTC. Amino acids: CASSSGPSSYERYF.

The V call is TRBV6-1, the J call TRBJ1-6, with TRBD1 matching over 8 bases. In germline, CDR1 is MNHNS, CDR2 SASEGT. The length of the CDR3 is 15 residues. Unmatched junction bases numbered 12, after V lost 10 bases and J lost 7 bases. CDR3 amino acids: CANSRSRDRNSPLHF. CDR3 in DNA: TGTGCCAACAGCCGATCCCGGGACAGGAATTCACCCCTCCACTTT.

Only a few counts were recorded for this clonotype. The J gene is TRBJ2-1, the V gene TRBV24-1; a possible D gene is TRBD2 (5 bases). V was cut by 5 bases and J by 5 bases, with 15 bases left in between. Germline assignment: CDR1 KGHDR and CDR2 SFDVKD. CDR3 size: 15 residues. CDR3 residues: CATSGKAGFHNEQFF. CDR3 nucleotides: TGTGCCACCAGTGGCAAGGCGGGCTTTCACAATGAGCAGTTCTTC.

The chain couples TRBV14 to TRBJ1-1, with a tentative D call TRBD1 (6 bases). Germline V gene lookup returns CDR1 SGHDN and CDR2 FVKESK. Trimming cost V 3 bases and J 1 base, with 15 bases left between them. The CDR3 totals 16 residues. The CDR3 bases are TGTGCCAGCAGCCAGGCCCCTCGGACAGAGAACACTGAAGCTTTCTTT. Translation gives CASSQAPRTENTEAFF.

This clonotype has at least ten counts. This chain connects TRBV6-1 to TRBJ1-2, with TRBD1 identical over 7 bases. With 6 bases clipped from V and 3 bases from J, the junction kept 4 bases outside the gene matches. The CDR3 length is 13 residues. Germline CDR1 is MNHNS and CDR2 is SASEGT. The DNA for the CDR3 is TGTGCCAGCAGAAGACAGGGAGACTATGGCTACACCTTC. This translates into CASRRQGDYGYTF.

The chain couples TRBV30 to TRBJ1-1; D unresolved. The germline V gene has CDR1 GTSNPN and CDR2 SVGIG (reference sequence). CDR3 size: 13 residues. Deletions cut 2 bases from V and 0 bases from J, with 7 bases between. CDR3 coding DNA: TGTGCCTGGAGTTCGGGAGTGAACACTGAAGCTTTCTTT. This gives the protein CAWSSGVNTEAFF.